This T cell receptor (beta chain) was captured in a study of cytomegalovirus exposure and HLA in healthy donors. General study findings and limits: Relative to equally common others, HLA-associated TCR beta chains showed greater clonal expansion in a later analysis. A few CMV-associated chains were confirmed in vitro to be specific for CMV antigens. Immune exposure information available was restricted to CMV serostatus. There were some 150 TCR beta chains listed as cytomegalovirus-associated.

The J segment lost 8 bases and the V segment lost 3 bases, leaving 7 bases of the junction unmatched. The germline V gene has CDR1 WNHNN and CDR2 SYGVQD (reference sequence). The CDR3 runs to 16 residues. Remarks on this clone: Its antigen remains unknown.

Both 60 Vbeta primers and 13 Jbeta primers went into the PCR. Using immunoSEQ multiplex PCR, the repertoire was profiled, and TCRdb retains in-frame clones only, with some absent. This repertoire includes more than 55,000 clones. This clonotype was sampled from a woman between 35 and 50 years old in good health and CMV-seropositive. The V call is TRBV10-1, the J call TRBJ2-1, with TRBD2 matching 13 bases. Sequencing was carried out using PBMCs. CDR3 bases: TGCGCCAGCAGTGATCTCAGGACTAGCGGGAGAGATGAGCAGTTCTTC. Amino acids: CASSDLRTSGRDEQFF.